This TCR beta chain was documented in a study of blood T cell repertoires in COVID-19. CDR1 MNHEY and CDR2 SMNVEV come from the germline V gene (reference sequence). V dropped 7 bases and J dropped 1 base, with 14 bases sitting between them. This CDR3 region has 16 residues. Seattle cases were enrolled at active infection and followed longitudinally. The repertoire was sequenced with immunoSEQ multiplex PCR; TCRdb's copy has only in-frame clones and lacks some. The data show a few hundred thousand clones, about 90% seen once. This sequence originates from a woman aged 55-69 years with COVID-19, enrolled during active disease. J is TRBJ1-6 and V is TRBV27; TRBD1 might be the D (5 bases). Material for sequencing was peripheral blood. The DNA for the CDR3 is TGTGCCAGCACAAGTGGGGCAGGGTCCTATAATTCACCCCTCCACTTT. Amino acid sequence: CASTSGAGSYNSPLHF.